This T cell receptor beta chain was profiled in a study of cytomegalovirus exposure and HLA in healthy donors. Germline values: CDR1 MDHEN, CDR2 SYDVKM. There are 14 residues in the CDR3. The trim removed 10 bases at V and 3 bases at J, leaving 6 bases unmatched. 60 Vbeta and 13 Jbeta primers were used in PCR. TCRdb's copy holds only in-frame clones and misses some; the assay was immunoSEQ multiplex PCR. The sample lists 90,000 to 110,000 clones, around 84% occurring once. This TCR was recovered from a man younger than 40 in good health and CMV-seronegative. The sample comprised PBMCs. This chain joins TRBV28 and TRBJ2-2, with TRBD1 identical over 9 bases. The CDR3 DNA is TGTGCCACCGACCGGACAGGGGACACCGGGGAGCTGTTTTTT. Residues: CATDRTGDTGELFF. The full variable domain, its missing parts supplied by reference TRBV28 and TRBJ2-2, is DVKVTQSSRYLVKRTGEKVFLECVQDMDHENMFWYRQDPGLGLRLIYFSYDVKMKEKGDIPEGYSVSREKKERFSLILESASTNQTSMYLCATDRTGDTGELFFGEGSRLTVL.